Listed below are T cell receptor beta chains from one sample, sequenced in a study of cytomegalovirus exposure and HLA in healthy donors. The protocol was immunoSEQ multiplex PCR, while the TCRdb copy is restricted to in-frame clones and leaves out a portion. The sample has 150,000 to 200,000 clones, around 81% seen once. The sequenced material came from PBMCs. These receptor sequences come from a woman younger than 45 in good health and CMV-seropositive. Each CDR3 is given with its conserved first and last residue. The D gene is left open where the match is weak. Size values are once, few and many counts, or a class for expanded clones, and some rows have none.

CASSLDRGDYGYTF	TGCGCCAGCAGCTTGGACAGGGGGGACTATGGCTACACCTTC	TRBJ1-2	TRBV5-1	TRBD1	NA
CASSFTGGGGANVLTF	TGTGCCAGCAGCTTCACAGGGGGCGGTGGGGCCAACGTCCTGACTTTC	TRBJ2-6	TRBV2	TRBD1	few
CASSTGVSEAFF	TGCGCCAGCAGTACAGGGGTGAGTGAAGCTTTCTTT	TRBJ1-1	TRBV10-1	TRBD1	NA
CASSSFHEQYF	TGTGCCAGCAGCTCCTTCCACGAGCAGTACTTC	TRBJ2-7	TRBV7-2	NA	NA
CASSQDGSPGYGYTF	TGCGCCAGCAGCCAAGATGGGTCACCAGGCTATGGCTACACCTTC	TRBJ1-2	TRBV4-3	NA	NA
CASSSRGRDQPQHF	TGTGCCAGCAGCTCCAGGGGGCGTGATCAGCCCCAGCATTTT	TRBJ1-5	TRBV11-2	TRBD1	NA
CASRSGNIQETQYF	TGTGCCAGCAGGTCGGGGAACATCCAAGAGACCCAGTACTTC	TRBJ2-5	TRBV7-9	NA	NA
CASSATSSGNTIYF	TGTGCCAGCAGCGCAACATCCTCTGGAAACACCATATATTTT	TRBJ1-3	TRBV9	NA	NA
CASSWTSGSGWNEQFF	TGTGCCAGCAGCTGGACTAGCGGGAGTGGGTGGAATGAGCAGTTCTTC	TRBJ2-1	TRBV5-4	TRBD2	NA
CATTGGGNQPQHF	TGTGCCACGACAGGGGGGGGCAATCAGCCCCAGCATTTT	TRBJ1-5	TRBV10-3	TRBD1	NA